These T cell receptor delta chains were read from a single sample in a study of γδ T cells in repeated Plasmodium falciparum infection. With CATT, TCRdb re-called clones from the multiplex PCR reads. Of some 100,000 delta-chain clones in the sample, over 1.3% were seen once. Sequencing was performed on gamma-delta T cells from blood. Receptor source: a pool of human donors (malaria-infected and uninfected, not separated). The conserved cysteine and the conserved F or W are not part of the CDR3 here. Each record gives: V gene, J gene, CDR3 protein.

V gene: TRDV2; J gene: TRDJ1; CDR3 protein: ACDTIRGTDKLI
V gene: TRDV1; J gene: TRDJ1; CDR3 protein: ALGEMVLGDTDKLI
V gene: TRDV2; J gene: TRDJ1; CDR3 protein: ACDTRLGDKKHTDKLI
V gene: TRDV1; J gene: TRDJ1; CDR3 protein: ALGNPILRVGTDKLI
V gene: TRDV2; J gene: TRDJ1; CDR3 protein: ACGMLLLGVPRGNNDKLI
V gene: TRDV2; J gene: TRDJ1; CDR3 protein: ACDIGGSYNQLGDKTTDKLI
V gene: TRDV1; J gene: TRDJ1; CDR3 protein: ALGSMGDYTDKLI
V gene: TRDV1; J gene: TRDJ2; CDR3 protein: ALGVPGPSAPYWGSYPPLTAQLF
V gene: TRDV1; J gene: TRDJ1; CDR3 protein: ALGEVGWYARYTDKLI
V gene: TRDV1; J gene: TRDJ1; CDR3 protein: ALGAHSRRPSCTRLGDTDKLI
V gene: TRDV1; J gene: TRDJ1; CDR3 protein: ALGELGLQWLGDPPIDKLI
V gene: TRDV1; J gene: TRDJ2; CDR3 protein: ALGGPYPIAQLF
V gene: TRDV1; J gene: TRDJ1; CDR3 protein: ALGVWIRLGDRTDKLI
V gene: TRDV1; J gene: TRDJ1; CDR3 protein: ALGEPWGLGAYTDKLI
V gene: TRDV2; J gene: TRDJ1; CDR3 protein: ACDTVMPLYGGLGETLFLTDKLI
V gene: TRDV1; J gene: TRDJ1; CDR3 protein: ALGETWGKGYTDKLI
V gene: TRDV1; J gene: TRDJ1; CDR3 protein: ALGEIWGASYPQYWGIHRCDTDKLI
V gene: TRDV1; J gene: TRDJ1; CDR3 protein: ALGKIPTRGIPPDKLI
V gene: TRDV1; J gene: TRDJ1; CDR3 protein: ALGELILPSPPAKLI
V gene: TRDV2; J gene: TRDJ3; CDR3 protein: ACDRVRSTGGQPWDTRQMF
V gene: TRDV3; J gene: TRDJ1; CDR3 protein: AFRWGIRFPYTDKLI
V gene: TRDV2; J gene: TRDJ1; CDR3 protein: ACDTVGTFGRDKLT
V gene: TRDV1; J gene: TRDJ2; CDR3 protein: ALGEGWTAQLF
V gene: TRDV2; J gene: TRDJ1; CDR3 protein: ACDTGLGLNRQLI
V gene: TRDV1; J gene: TRDJ1; CDR3 protein: ALGVTGILGEYTDKLI
V gene: TRDV1; J gene: TRDJ1; CDR3 protein: ALGLYPSYYGGEVYTDKLI
V gene: TRDV2; J gene: TRDJ3; CDR3 protein: ACDLWGIRGWDTRQMF
V gene: TRDV1; J gene: TRDJ1; CDR3 protein: ALGELLGALSYTDKLI
V gene: TRDV1; J gene: TRDJ1; CDR3 protein: ALGETLPTWGVKKLI
V gene: TRDV1; J gene: TRDJ1; CDR3 protein: ALGELCTGGYADKLI
V gene: TRDV2; J gene: TRDJ1; CDR3 protein: ACDRGYGTDKLI
V gene: TRDV1; J gene: TRDJ1; CDR3 protein: APVKGGEYTDKLI
V gene: TRDV1; J gene: TRDJ1; CDR3 protein: ALGELLYIPYTDKLI
V gene: TRDV2; J gene: TRDJ1; CDR3 protein: ACDQLGDTLKRKLI
V gene: TRDV1; J gene: TRDJ1; CDR3 protein: ALGERRRGRGLGTQADKLI
V gene: TRDV2; J gene: TRDJ1; CDR3 protein: ACDTGVLGDTATDKLI
V gene: TRDV1; J gene: TRDJ1; CDR3 protein: ALGELGKDVGDMYTDKLI